Below, 14 T cell receptor beta chains from the same sample are listed, as sequenced in a study of OX40 agonist ivuxolimab in advanced cancers. Sequencing used immunoSEQ multiplex PCR; TCRdb keeps in-frame clones, though not all of them. Found here are about 50,000 clones, more than 75% of them singletons; the top ten hold about 3.9%. This specimen consisted of CD4+ or CD8+ T cells sorted from blood, obtained in a trial of the OX40 agonist ivuxolimab. Every receptor here comes from an adult with an advanced solid tumor such as melanoma, head and neck, liver or kidney cancer.

The V call is TRBV7-2, the J call TRBJ1-1; no firm D call. V lost 1 base to trimming and J lost 0 bases, with 6 bases between them. Per germline, CDR1 SGHTA and CDR2 FQGNSA. The CDR3 consists of 14 residues. CDR3 sequence: CASSLGAMNTEAFF. The CDR3 nucleotides read TGTGCCAGCAGCTTAGGGGCTATGAACACTGAAGCTTTCTTT.

The table lists this clone with a count of one. This rearrangement joins TRBV5-1 to TRBJ2-7; TRBD1 matches 11 bases. The V segment lost 0 bases and the J segment 5 bases; nucleotides outside the gene matches: 7. The CDR3 spans 16 residues. In germline, CDR1 is SGHRS, CDR2 YFSETQ. The CDR3 DNA sequence: TGCGCCAGCAGCTTGGCCATAGGGACAGGGGGGAACGAGCAGTACTTC. This codes for CASSLAIGTGGNEQYF.

Notes on this clone: The junction and the germline gene differ at one end; a read error may be behind it. CDR3 nucleotide sequence: TGTGCCAGTACCGATGGGGACGGGACCGCTGGAAAAACTGTTTTT. This sequence encodes CASTDGDGTAGKTVF. The rearrangement uses TRBV19 and TRBJ1-4; D may be TRBD1 (5 bases). CDR1 LNHDA and CDR2 SQIVND come from the germline V gene (reference sequence). The CDR3 totals 15 residues.

This rearrangement joins TRBV5-5 to TRBJ2-3; D remains unclear. V was clipped by 2 bases and J by 1 base, with 11 bases between them. CDR3 length: 15 residues. Germline V gene data show CDR1 as SGHKS and CDR2 as YYEKEE (reference sequence). In DNA form, the CDR3 reads TGTGCCAGCAGCTTTGAGTTGTGGGGCACAGATACGCAGTATTTT. Translated, it gives CASSFELWGTDTQYF. The full variable domain, its missing parts supplied by reference TRBV5-5 and TRBJ2-3, is DAGVTQSPTHLIKTRGQQVTLRCSPISGHKSVSWYQQVLGQGPQFIFQYYEKEERGRGNFPDRFSARQFPNYSSELNVNALLLGDSALYLCASSFELWGTDTQYFGPGTRLTVL.

The chain uses TRBV19 and TRBJ1-1; TRBD1 aligns across 7 bases. This CDR3 region has 14 residues. The germline V gene encodes CDR1 LNHDA and CDR2 SQIVND (reference sequence). After removal of 6 bases from V and 0 bases from J, the junction contained 4 bases not matched to a gene. The CDR3 DNA reads as TGTGCCAGTAGCCGGGGACAGTTGAACACTGAAGCTTTCTTT. The encoded protein is CASSRGQLNTEAFF.

The chain joins TRBV7-9 to TRBJ2-2; perhaps TRBD1 as D (6 bases). V was pared by 5 bases and J by 5 bases, with 9 bases between. The CDR3 has 13 amino acids. Germline V gene data show CDR1 as SEHNR and CDR2 as FQNEAQ (reference sequence). The CDR3 loop reads CASSAQGTGELFF. CDR3 DNA sequence: TGTGCCAGCAGCGCCCAGGGGACCGGGGAGCTGTTTTTT.

V gene TRBV5-4 combines with J gene TRBJ2-5, with TRBD1 as a possible D gene (6 bases). The CDR3 covers 15 residues. Trimming took off 2 bases at V and 0 bases at J, with 11 bases between the two ends. Germline V gene lookup returns CDR1 SGHNT and CDR2 YYREEE (reference sequence). CDR3 in DNA: TGTGCCAGCAGCTTCAGTACAGGGAACCAAGAGACCCAGTACTTC. This encodes CASSFSTGNQETQYF.

This sequence joins TRBV7-2 and TRBJ2-7, with D unclear. Trimming pared 6 bases from V and 0 bases from J, leaving 12 bases between. Germline loops: CDR1 SGHTA, CDR2 FQGNSA. The CDR3 is 14 amino acids. This chain's CDR3 is CASSRTQTSYEQYF. CDR3 coding DNA: TGTGCCAGCAGTCGGACCCAAACCTCCTACGAGCAGTACTTC. The complete variable domain, with remaining parts taken from reference TRBV7-2 and TRBJ2-7, reads GAGVSQSPSNKVTEKGKDVELRCDPISGHTALYWYRQSLGQGLEFLIYFQGNSAPDKSGLPSDRFSAERTGGSVSTLTIQRTQQEDSAVYLCASSRTQTSYEQYFGPGTRLTVT.

The chain uses TRBV11-2 and TRBJ2-1; D is unclear. Trimming shortened V by 1 base and J by 0 bases, and 7 bases separated the two germline ends. The CDR3 is 15 amino acids. CDR1 is SGHAT, CDR2 FQNNGV, per germline. CDR3 protein: CASSLGQSSYNEQFF. The CDR3 nucleotides are TGTGCCAGCAGCTTAGGCCAGAGCTCCTACAATGAGCAGTTCTTC. Full variable domain (rest looked up from reference TRBV11-2 and TRBJ2-1): EAGVAQSPRYKIIEKRQSVAFWCNPISGHATLYWYQQILGQGPKLLIQFQNNGVVDDSQLPKDRFSAERLKGVDSTLKIQPAKLEDSAVYLCASSLGQSSYNEQFFGPGTRLTVL.

V usage is TRBV19 and J usage is TRBJ1-4, with TRBD1 as a possible D gene (6 bases). V lost 5 bases and J lost 8, with 15 bases in between. Germline lookup yields CDR1 LNHDA and CDR2 SQIVND (reference sequence). The CDR3 sequence is 14 residues long. The CDR3 bases are TGTGCCAGTAGTGGTGGCAGGGGAGGCGAAAAACTGTTTTTT. Translating gives CASSGGRGGEKLFF.

The rearrangement links TRBV5-6 to TRBJ2-5; D is perhaps TRBD1 (6 bases). Germline values: CDR1 SGHDT, CDR2 YYEEEE. The CDR3 contains 13 residues. Between the trimmed V and J ends, which lost 0 bases and 4 bases, there was a span of 7 bases. The CDR3 protein is CASSLDRVETQYF. The DNA of the CDR3 is TGTGCCAGCAGCTTGGACAGGGTAGAGACCCAGTACTTC.

This chain connects TRBV6-1 to TRBJ1-5; no definite D call. V was shortened by 0 bases and J by 0 bases, with 15 bases between the two germline ends. Germline V lookup: CDR1 MNHNS, CDR2 SASEGT. The CDR3 consists of 18 residues. Here the CDR3 reads CASSEARVVGISNQPQHF. The CDR3 nucleotides read TGTGCCAGCAGTGAAGCGCGGGTGGTGGGGATTAGCAATCAGCCCCAGCATTTT.

There are a few counts of this clone. The germline gene is not matched at one end of the junction; a read error may be the cause. The genes are TRBV27 and TRBJ2-7, with 7 bases matching TRBD2. CDR1 and CDR2 from the germline V gene are MNHEY and SMNVEV (reference sequence). The CDR3 is 14 amino acids. CDR3 nucleotide sequence: TGTGCCAGCAGCCTCCGGCGATCCACCGGGACTAAAACTTTC. Its translation: CASSLRRSTGTKTF.

This clone was observed once. This chain links TRBV5-1 with TRBJ2-2, with D perhaps matching TRBD1 (6 bases). Germline V gene lookup returns CDR1 SGHRS and CDR2 YFSETQ. The CDR3 is 14 amino acids. The germline V and J ends were trimmed by 3 bases and 1 base, with 7 bases remaining between them. The CDR3 is CASSSQGNTGELFF. CDR3 coding DNA: TGCGCCAGCAGCTCACAGGGGAACACCGGGGAGCTGTTTTTT.